This TCR beta chain comes out of a study of radiotherapy plus CTLA-4 blockade in lung cancer. As for the study in general: Objective responses occurred in around 18% of patients; around 31% had disease control.

Sequenced by immunoSEQ multiplex PCR; TCRdb stores in-frame clones only, minus some. This sample has fewer than 65,000 clones, with 84% found just once. In regard to this clone: Its target is not known.

Study-level points and caveats: In blood, TCR clones derived from the tumor expanded after radiotherapy plus ipilimumab.

The CDR3 is made up of 15 amino acids. Looked up from germline, CDR1 is SGHTA and CDR2 is FQGNSA. Trimming stripped 5 bases from V and 0 bases from J, with 12 bases between. The chain employs TRBV7-2 and TRBJ2-3, with D perhaps matching TRBD1 (7 bases). The clonotype was recovered from a human donor with non-small cell lung cancer whose response to radiotherapy plus ipilimumab could not be evaluated. The specimen was peripheral blood, collected from a patient treated with radiotherapy plus ipilimumab. The CDR3 DNA sequence: TGTGCCAGCAGCCGGGGGACAGTTAGCACAGATACGCAGTATTTT. It is translated as CASSRGTVSTDTQYF. Combining the CDR3 with reference TRBV7-2 and TRBJ2-3 gives the whole variable domain GAGVSQSPSNKVTEKGKDVELRCDPISGHTALYWYRQSLGQGLEFLIYFQGNSAPDKSGLPSDRFSAERTGGSVSTLTIQRTQQEDSAVYLCASSRGTVSTDTQYFGPGTRLTVL.